The 32 T cell receptor beta chains reported below all come from one sample, sequenced in a study of cytomegalovirus exposure and HLA in healthy donors. TCRdb's table, derived via immunoSEQ multiplex PCR, lists solely in-frame clones and lacks some. The table shows 120,000 or so clones, with around 96% occurring only once. Sequences were obtained from PBMCs. The receptors derive from a man aged 18 to 29 in good health and CMV-seronegative.

The chain recombines TRBV11-3 with TRBJ2-3; possibly TRBD1 for D (6 bases). V shed 4 bases and J shed 5 bases, with 19 bases lying between them. The CDR3 length is 16 residues. Germline CDR1 and CDR2: SGHNT and YENEEA. CDR3 loop: CASSSLNPDSRDTQYF. CDR3 DNA: TGTGCCAGCAGCTCCCTCAACCCGGACAGTCGAGATACGCAGTATTTT.

The CDR3 loop reads CASSRGRGKGSYGYTF. In DNA form, the CDR3 reads TGTGCCAGCTCACGAGGCAGGGGGAAAGGGAGCTATGGCTACACCTTC. The chain employs TRBV18 and TRBJ1-2, with 7 bases identical to TRBD1. CDR1 and CDR2 from the germline V gene are KGHSH and LQKENI. CDR3 length equals 16 residues. Unmatched junction bases numbered 12, after V lost 4 bases and J lost 4 bases.

V is TRBV7-3 and J is TRBJ2-2; tentative D call: TRBD1 (6 bases). This CDR3 is built from 14 residues. V shed 5 bases and J shed 4 bases, with 11 bases lying between them. The germline V gene has CDR1 SGHTA and CDR2 FQGTGA. CDR3 DNA: TGTGCCAGCAGCGCGACAGGCGGCACCGGGGAGCTGTTTTTT. Its protein is CASSATGGTGELFF.

The rearrangement uses TRBV14 and TRBJ1-1, with a possible D match to TRBD1 (5 bases). V was pared by 4 bases and J by 2 bases, with 8 bases between. CDR3 length: 13 residues. CDR1 SGHDN and CDR2 FVKESK come from the germline V gene. Written as DNA, the CDR3 is TGTGCCAGCAGCCCGGGACTTAACACTGAAGCTTTCTTT. This gives the protein CASSPGLNTEAFF. Using reference TRBV14 and TRBJ1-1 for the parts outside the CDR3, the full variable domain is EAGVTQFPSHSVIEKGQTVTLRCDPISGHDNLYWYRRVMGKEIKFLLHFVKESKQDESGMPNNRFLAERTGGTYSTLKVQPAELEDSGVYFCASSPGLNTEAFFGQGTRLTVV.

The rearrangement links TRBV29-1 to TRBJ2-7; possibly TRBD1 for D (6 bases). The V gene lost 4 bases and the J gene lost 2 bases, with 18 bases spanning the gap. The CDR3 totals 15 residues. Germline loops: CDR1 SQVTM, CDR2 ANQGSEA. The CDR3 spells CSVVCETGATYEQYF. DNA for the CDR3: TGCAGCGTTGTGTGTGAGACAGGCGCCACCTACGAGCAGTACTTC.

The chain employs TRBV6-6 and TRBJ2-7, with 7 bases matching TRBD2. Germline V gives CDR1 MNHNY, CDR2 SVGAGI (reference sequence). The junction had 7 bases not matched to a gene; V was cut back by 6 bases and J by 2 bases. CDR3 length: 14 amino acids. CDR3 coding DNA: TGTGCCAGCAGACCCACCGGGACTACCTACGAGCAGTACTTC. Residues: CASRPTGTTYEQYF.

The chain has TRBV4-2 and TRBJ1-1, with 7 nucleotides matching TRBD1. CDR1 and CDR2 from the germline V gene are LGHNA and YNFKEQ. After removal of 5 bases from V and 4 bases from J, the junction contained 4 bases not matched to a gene. This CDR3 has 13 residues. CDR3 protein: CASSRAGGTEAFF. The DNA for the CDR3 is TGTGCCAGCAGCAGGGCAGGGGGCACTGAAGCTTTCTTT.

The chain joins TRBV19 to TRBJ1-5; possible D gene TRBD1, 5 bases. Germline V CDR1 and CDR2: LNHDA, SQIVND (reference sequence). Deletions cut 6 bases from V and 0 bases from J, with 18 bases between. The CDR3 covers 17 residues. The CDR3 region has the DNA TGTGCCAGTAGCGACAGATCCAGCTTATATAGCAATCAGCCCCAGCATTTT. Translating it yields CASSDRSSLYSNQPQHF.

This clone was seen only once. CDR3 DNA sequence: TGTGCCAGCAGCCTGCTAGCGGGAGGGCCGACCGACATTCAGTACTTC. It is translated as CASSLLAGGPTDIQYF. V is TRBV5-6 and J is TRBJ2-4; 12 nucleotides agree with TRBD2. Germline CDR1 SGHDT, CDR2 YYEEEE. The CDR3 covers 16 residues. V shed 4 bases, J shed 8 bases, and the junction held 10 bases outside the gene matches.

V is TRBV27 and J is TRBJ1-1, with 10 positions matching TRBD1. CDR1 MNHEY and CDR2 SMNVEV come from the germline V gene (reference sequence). V gave up 6 bases and J gave up 5 bases; unmatched junction bases: 6. This CDR3 is 14 amino acids long. This chain's CDR3 is CASSFGQGGTEAFF. For the CDR3, the DNA is TGTGCCAGCAGCTTCGGACAGGGGGGGACTGAAGCTTTCTTT.

The rearrangement links TRBV5-1 to TRBJ2-3; D is undetermined. This CDR3 has 11 amino acids. Trimming took off 4 bases at V and 2 bases at J, with 2 bases between the two ends. Germline-derived CDR1 and CDR2 are SGHRS and YFSETQ. The CDR3 reads CASSLTDTQYF. CDR3 bases: TGCGCCAGCAGCCTCACAGATACGCAGTATTTT.

The chain recombines TRBV19 with TRBJ2-2; D might be TRBD1 (5 bases). CDR1 LNHDA and CDR2 SQIVND come from the germline V gene (reference sequence). The CDR3 consists of 12 residues. The V gene lost 5 bases and the J gene lost 4 bases, with 5 bases spanning the gap. The CDR3 DNA reads TGTGCCAGTAGTCAGGGCACCGGGGAGCTGTTTTTT. It translates to CASSQGTGELFF.

This clone was counted a single time. The chain uses TRBV4-3 and TRBJ2-7; D not resolved. Germline CDR1 LGHNA, CDR2 YSLEER. The CDR3 is 14 residues long. Trimming removed 1 base from V and 0 bases from J, with 7 bases in between. The CDR3 spells CASSQVAHSYEQYF. CDR3 nucleotides: TGCGCCAGCAGCCAAGTAGCCCACTCCTACGAGCAGTACTTC.

This chain links TRBV28 with TRBJ2-7; TRBD1 aligns across 7 bases. In germline, CDR1 is MDHEN, CDR2 SYDVKM. The V segment lost 6 bases and the J segment 4 bases; nucleotides outside the gene matches: 18. The CDR3 is made up of 17 amino acids. DNA of the CDR3: TGTGCCAGCAGCAGCCCCCGACAGGGCCTGAAGGAATACGAGCAGTACTTC. This gives the protein CASSSPRQGLKEYEQYF.

This chain links TRBV9 with TRBJ2-5; D not resolved. CDR1 SGDLS and CDR2 YYNGEE come from the germline V gene. This CDR3 is built from 13 residues. Between the trimmed V and J ends, which lost 0 bases and 1 base, there was a span of 4 bases. The CDR3 region has the DNA TGTGCCAGCAGCGTAGCGTCCCAAGAGACCCAGTACTTC. This sequence encodes CASSVASQETQYF.

The rearrangement links TRBV7-3 to TRBJ2-1, with 9 bases that match TRBD2. The CDR3 totals 15 residues. The J segment lost 6 bases and the V segment lost 7 bases, leaving 10 bases of the junction unmatched. CDR1 is SGHTA and CDR2 is FQGTGA in the germline V gene. CDR3 DNA sequence: TGTGCCAGCAACTCCGGGGGTAGCGGGAGCAATGAGCAGTTCTTC. Translation: CASNSGGSGSNEQFF. The whole variable domain, filled in from reference TRBV7-3 and TRBJ2-1, reads GAGVSQTPSNKVTEKGKYVELRCDPISGHTALYWYRQSLGQGPEFLIYFQGTGAADDSGLPNDRFFAVRPEGSVSTLKIQRTERGDSAVYLCASNSGGSGSNEQFFGPGTRLTVL.

The chain combines TRBV27 with TRBJ2-2, with 8 bases identical to TRBD2. The germline V gene encodes CDR1 MNHEY and CDR2 SMNVEV (reference sequence). The CDR3 spans 15 residues. Trimming removed 7 bases from V and 1 base from J; junction bases left unmatched: 5. CDR3 loop: CASTPGGQNTGELFF. The CDR3 nucleotides read TGTGCCAGCACCCCGGGGGGGCAGAACACCGGGGAGCTGTTTTTT.

The chain combines TRBV19 with TRBJ1-2; D uncertain. Germline lookup yields CDR1 LNHDA and CDR2 SQIVND (reference sequence). The CDR3 covers 13 residues. Trimming took 3 bases from V and 3 from J, leaving 8 bases between them. The CDR3 sequence: CASSIGQDYGYTF. CDR3 DNA sequence: TGTGCCAGTAGTATTGGTCAGGACTATGGCTACACCTTC. The variable domain in full, completed from reference TRBV19 and TRBJ1-2, reads DGGITQSPKYLFRKEGQNVTLSCEQNLNHDAMYWYRQDPGQGLRLIYYSQIVNDFQKGDIAEGYSVSREKKESFPLTVTSAQKNPTAFYLCASSIGQDYGYTFGSGTRLTVV.

The chain is built from TRBV18 and TRBJ1-1, with D perhaps matching TRBD1 (6 bases). The V end lost 3 bases, the J end lost 4 bases, and 12 bases lay between the germline ends. The CDR3 extends over 14 amino acids. From germline, CDR1 is KGHSH and CDR2 LQKENI. The DNA for the CDR3 is TGTGCCAGCTCACCGGAGGGGGGGATCACTGAAGCTTTCTTT. Its translation: CASSPEGGITEAFF.

The chain couples TRBV7-2 to TRBJ2-5, with a weak D call TRBD2 (6 bases). The closer fit of TRBJ2-7 to the DNA end suggests the J call may be wrong. The length of the CDR3 is 13 residues. Germline-derived CDR1 and CDR2 are SGHTA and FQGNSA. The CDR3 DNA sequence: TGTGCCAGCAGCTTAGTAGCGGCTTACGAGCAGTACTTC. This encodes CASSLVAAYEQYF.

V is TRBV7-2 and J is TRBJ2-7, with 11 bases matching TRBD1. The germline gives CDR1 SGHTA, CDR2 FQGNSA. Trimming removed 5 bases from V and 2 bases from J; junction bases left unmatched: 5. The CDR3 contains 15 residues. CDR3 in amino acids: CASSTRTGGAYEQYF. The CDR3, as DNA: TGTGCCAGCAGCACCCGGACAGGGGGCGCCTACGAGCAGTACTTC. The full variable domain, its missing parts supplied by reference TRBV7-2 and TRBJ2-7, is GAGVSQSPSNKVTEKGKDVELRCDPISGHTALYWYRQSLGQGLEFLIYFQGNSAPDKSGLPSDRFSAERTGGSVSTLTIQRTQQEDSAVYLCASSTRTGGAYEQYFGPGTRLTVT.

V usage is TRBV9 and J usage is TRBJ1-1; D not certain. The CDR3 extends over 13 amino acids. CDR1 and CDR2 from the germline V gene are SGDLS and YYNGEE. V dropped 4 bases and J dropped 4 bases, with 11 bases sitting between them. The DNA for the CDR3 is TGTGCCAGCAGCCGGGGAGGGAGCACTGAAGCTTTCTTT. Translating gives CASSRGGSTEAFF.

The chain is built from TRBV28 and TRBJ2-5, with 10 bases that match TRBD2. CDR1 MDHEN and CDR2 SYDVKM come from the germline V gene. V shed 2 bases, J shed 4 bases, and the junction held 1 base outside the gene matches. The length of the CDR3 is 14 residues. The CDR3 DNA reads TGTGCCAGCAGTTTAAGACTAGCGGGAGAGACCCAGTACTTC. Translation gives CASSLRLAGETQYF.

Only one count was recorded for this clone. The chain has TRBV19 and TRBJ1-2, with D perhaps matching TRBD1 (5 bases). Looked up from germline, CDR1 is LNHDA and CDR2 is SQIVND (reference sequence). V lost 5 bases and J lost 7, with 11 bases in between. The CDR3 consists of 12 residues. In nucleotides, the CDR3 is TGTGCCAGTAGTTCCGCAGGGTTTGGCTACACCTTC. This translates into CASSSAGFGYTF.

The genes are TRBV2 and TRBJ2-1; TRBD2 matches 10 bases. This CDR3 comprises 14 residues. Germline-derived CDR1 and CDR2 are SNHLY and FYNNEI. J gave up 7 bases and V 4 bases, and 4 bases lay outside the gene matches. The CDR3 here is CASSVTSGQNEQFF. The CDR3 coding sequence is TGTGCCAGCAGTGTGACTAGCGGGCAGAATGAGCAGTTCTTC.

The chain has TRBV5-5 and TRBJ1-2, with D perhaps TRBD1 (5 bases). Trimming cost V 3 bases and J 6 bases, with 9 bases left between them. CDR1 and CDR2 (germline): SGHKS, YYEKEE (reference sequence). There are 12 residues in the CDR3. The CDR3, as DNA: TGTGCCAGCAGCTCCAGGGCGGATGGCTACACCTTC. Amino acids: CASSSRADGYTF. Full variable domain (missing parts from reference TRBV5-5 and TRBJ1-2): DAGVTQSPTHLIKTRGQQVTLRCSPISGHKSVSWYQQVLGQGPQFIFQYYEKEERGRGNFPDRFSARQFPNYSSELNVNALLLGDSALYLCASSSRADGYTFGSGTRLTVV.

This clone came up a few times. The chain joins TRBV25-1 to TRBJ2-3; TRBD2 might be the D (6 bases). The V end lost 1 base, the J end lost 6 bases, and 11 bases lay between the germline ends. The CDR3 runs 14 residues. In germline, CDR1 is MGHDK, CDR2 SYGVNS. The chain's CDR3 is CASSEWGVSDTQYF. Written as DNA, the CDR3 is TGTGCCAGCAGTGAATGGGGGGTCAGCGATACGCAGTATTTT.

This clone was counted between two and nine times. This chain links TRBV29-1 with TRBJ1-1, with D uncertain. V was trimmed by 4 bases and J by 5 bases, leaving 5 bases between them. The CDR3 length is 10 residues. The germline V gene has CDR1 SQVTM and CDR2 ANQGSEA. This CDR3 is CSVGETEAFF. As DNA, the CDR3 is TGCAGCGTTGGGGAGACTGAAGCTTTCTTT.

The rearrangement uses TRBV13 and TRBJ2-2; possible D gene TRBD1, 5 bases. Germline assignment: CDR1 PRHDT and CDR2 FYEKMQ (reference sequence). V lost 5 bases, J lost 3 bases, and 19 bases lay in between. This CDR3 has 17 residues. The CDR3 bases are TGTGCCAGCAGCACGCAAGACAGTCCAGGAGACACCGGGGAGCTGTTTTTT. Translating it yields CASSTQDSPGDTGELFF.

The chain is built from TRBV11-3 and TRBJ2-1; 7 nucleotides line up with TRBD1. The V gene end was trimmed by 3 bases and the J gene end by 6 bases; junction bases not matched to a gene: 5. Germline V gene data show CDR1 as SGHNT and CDR2 as YENEEA. This CDR3 is built from 14 residues. In DNA, the CDR3 is TGTGCCAGCAGCTTGGGACAGACCCTCAATGAGCAGTTCTTC. This codes for CASSLGQTLNEQFF.

The chain carries TRBV28 and TRBJ1-2; TRBD1 matches at 8 bases. In germline, CDR1 is MDHEN, CDR2 SYDVKM. CDR3 length equals 14 residues. The V segment lost 2 bases and the J segment 4 bases; nucleotides outside the gene matches: 3. CDR3 nucleotide sequence: TGTGCCAGCAGTTTAGCGACAGGGGCCTATGGCTACACCTTC. It translates to CASSLATGAYGYTF.

The chain employs TRBV12-5 and TRBJ2-3; 9 bases fit TRBD2. The trim removed 0 bases at V and 4 bases at J, leaving 11 bases unmatched. The CDR3 is made up of 18 amino acids. CDR1 LGHNT and CDR2 FRNRAP come from the germline V gene. Here the CDR3 DNA reads TGTGCTAGTGGTTTGGTACGCGGTAGCGGGAGTCGCGCAGATACGCAGTATTTT. It encodes CASGLVRGSGSRADTQYF.